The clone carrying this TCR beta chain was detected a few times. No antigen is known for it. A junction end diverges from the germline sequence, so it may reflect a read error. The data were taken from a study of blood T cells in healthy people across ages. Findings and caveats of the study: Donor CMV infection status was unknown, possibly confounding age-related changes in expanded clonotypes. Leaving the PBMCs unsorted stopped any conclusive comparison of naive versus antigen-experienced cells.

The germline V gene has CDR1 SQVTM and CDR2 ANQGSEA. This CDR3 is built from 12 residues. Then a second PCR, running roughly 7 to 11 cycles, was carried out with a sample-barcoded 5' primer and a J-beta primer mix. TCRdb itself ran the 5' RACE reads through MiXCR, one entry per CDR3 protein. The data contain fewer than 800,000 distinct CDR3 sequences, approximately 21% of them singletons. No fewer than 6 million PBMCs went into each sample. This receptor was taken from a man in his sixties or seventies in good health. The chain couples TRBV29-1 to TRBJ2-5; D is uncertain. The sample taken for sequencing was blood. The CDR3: CSVEDPGETQYF. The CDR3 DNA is TGCAGCGTGGAAGATCCTGGAGAGACCCAGTACTTC. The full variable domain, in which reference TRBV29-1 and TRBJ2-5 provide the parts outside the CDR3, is SAVISQKPSRDICQRGTSLTIQCQVDSQVTMMFWYRQQPGQSLTLIATANQGSEATYESGFVIDKFPISRPNLTFSTLTVSNMSPEDSSIYLCSVEDPGETQYFGPGTRLLVL.